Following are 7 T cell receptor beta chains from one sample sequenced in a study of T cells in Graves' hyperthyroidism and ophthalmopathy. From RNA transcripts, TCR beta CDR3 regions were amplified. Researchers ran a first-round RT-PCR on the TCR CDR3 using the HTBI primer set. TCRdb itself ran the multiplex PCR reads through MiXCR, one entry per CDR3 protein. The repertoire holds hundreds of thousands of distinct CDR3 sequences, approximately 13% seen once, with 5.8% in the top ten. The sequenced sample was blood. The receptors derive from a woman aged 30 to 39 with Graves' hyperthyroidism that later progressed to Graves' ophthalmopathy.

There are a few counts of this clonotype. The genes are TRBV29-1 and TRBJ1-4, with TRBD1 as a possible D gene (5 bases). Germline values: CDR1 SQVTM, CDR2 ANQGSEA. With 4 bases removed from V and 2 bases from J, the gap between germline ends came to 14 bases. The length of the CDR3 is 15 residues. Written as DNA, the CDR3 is TGCAGCGTTGGGGGGACGGCGGAGACTAATGAAAAACTGTTTTTT. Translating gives CSVGGTAETNEKLFF.

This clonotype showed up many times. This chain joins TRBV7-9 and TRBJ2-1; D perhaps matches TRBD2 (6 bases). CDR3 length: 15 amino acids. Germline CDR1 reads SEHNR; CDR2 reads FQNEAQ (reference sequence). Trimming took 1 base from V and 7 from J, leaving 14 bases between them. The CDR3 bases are TGTGCCAGCAGCTTAGATAGGCTAGCGACAAATGAGCAGTTCTTC. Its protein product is CASSLDRLATNEQFF.

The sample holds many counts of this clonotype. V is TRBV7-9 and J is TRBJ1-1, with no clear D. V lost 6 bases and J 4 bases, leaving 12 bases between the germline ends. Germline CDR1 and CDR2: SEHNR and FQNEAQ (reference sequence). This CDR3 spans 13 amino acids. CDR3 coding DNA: TGTGCCAGCAGGGGCGCGGGTGGCACTGAAGCTTTCTTT. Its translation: CASRGAGGTEAFF.

Here the CDR3 DNA reads TGTGCCAGTAGTGACACAGGGGAGGGGAATCAGCCCCAGCATTTT. Translated: CASSDTGEGNQPQHF. The chain recombines TRBV19 with TRBJ1-5, with 7 bases identical to TRBD1. The CDR3 is 15 amino acids. Germline trimming cut 5 bases from V and 4 bases from J; bases unmatched to any gene: 8. Germline CDR1 and CDR2: LNHDA and SQIVND (reference sequence).

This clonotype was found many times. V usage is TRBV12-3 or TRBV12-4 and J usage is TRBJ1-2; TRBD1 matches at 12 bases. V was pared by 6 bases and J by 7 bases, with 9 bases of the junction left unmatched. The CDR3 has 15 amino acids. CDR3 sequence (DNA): TGTGCCAGCAGATTTACCGGGACAGGGGGCTTTGGCTACACCTTC. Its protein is CASRFTGTGGFGYTF.

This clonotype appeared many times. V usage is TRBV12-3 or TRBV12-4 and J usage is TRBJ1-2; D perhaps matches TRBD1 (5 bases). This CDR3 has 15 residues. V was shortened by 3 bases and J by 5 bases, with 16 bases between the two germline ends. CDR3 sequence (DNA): TGTGCCAGCAGTTTGGGGGAAAGTGGAAGGTATGGCTACACCTTC. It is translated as CASSLGESGRYGYTF.

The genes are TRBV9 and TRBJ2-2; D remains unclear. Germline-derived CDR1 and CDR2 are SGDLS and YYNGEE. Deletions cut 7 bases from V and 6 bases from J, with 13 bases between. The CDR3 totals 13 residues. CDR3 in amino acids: CASAVEVPGELFF. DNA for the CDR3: TGTGCCAGCGCGGTCGAGGTTCCCGGGGAGCTGTTTTTT.